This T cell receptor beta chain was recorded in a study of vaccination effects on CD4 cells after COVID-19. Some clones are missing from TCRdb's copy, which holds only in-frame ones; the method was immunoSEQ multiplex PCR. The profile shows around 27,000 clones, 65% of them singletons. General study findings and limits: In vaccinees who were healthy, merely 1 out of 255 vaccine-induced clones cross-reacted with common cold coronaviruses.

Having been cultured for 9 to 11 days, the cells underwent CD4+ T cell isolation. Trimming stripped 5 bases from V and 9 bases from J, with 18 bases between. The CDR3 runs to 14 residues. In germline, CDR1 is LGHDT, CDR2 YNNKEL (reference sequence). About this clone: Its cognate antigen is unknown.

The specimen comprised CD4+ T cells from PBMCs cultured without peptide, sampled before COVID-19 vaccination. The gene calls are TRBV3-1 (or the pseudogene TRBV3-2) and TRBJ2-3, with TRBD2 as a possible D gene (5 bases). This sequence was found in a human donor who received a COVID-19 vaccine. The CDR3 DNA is TGTGCCAGCAGCAGAGGACTCCAGACTGAGACGCAGTATTTT. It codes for CASSRGLQTETQYF.